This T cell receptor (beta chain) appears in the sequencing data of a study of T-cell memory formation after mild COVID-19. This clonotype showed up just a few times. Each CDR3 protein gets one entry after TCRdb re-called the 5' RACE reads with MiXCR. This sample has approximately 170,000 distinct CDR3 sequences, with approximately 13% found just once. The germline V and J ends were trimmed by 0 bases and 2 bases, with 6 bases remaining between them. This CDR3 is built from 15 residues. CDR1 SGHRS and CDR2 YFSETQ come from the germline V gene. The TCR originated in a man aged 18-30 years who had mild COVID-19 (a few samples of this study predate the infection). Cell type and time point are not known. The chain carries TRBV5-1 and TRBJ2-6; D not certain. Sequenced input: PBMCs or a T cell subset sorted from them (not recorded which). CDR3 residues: CASSLVGAGANVLTF. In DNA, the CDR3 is TGCGCCAGCAGCTTGGTTGGGGCTGGGGCCAACGTCCTGACTTTC.